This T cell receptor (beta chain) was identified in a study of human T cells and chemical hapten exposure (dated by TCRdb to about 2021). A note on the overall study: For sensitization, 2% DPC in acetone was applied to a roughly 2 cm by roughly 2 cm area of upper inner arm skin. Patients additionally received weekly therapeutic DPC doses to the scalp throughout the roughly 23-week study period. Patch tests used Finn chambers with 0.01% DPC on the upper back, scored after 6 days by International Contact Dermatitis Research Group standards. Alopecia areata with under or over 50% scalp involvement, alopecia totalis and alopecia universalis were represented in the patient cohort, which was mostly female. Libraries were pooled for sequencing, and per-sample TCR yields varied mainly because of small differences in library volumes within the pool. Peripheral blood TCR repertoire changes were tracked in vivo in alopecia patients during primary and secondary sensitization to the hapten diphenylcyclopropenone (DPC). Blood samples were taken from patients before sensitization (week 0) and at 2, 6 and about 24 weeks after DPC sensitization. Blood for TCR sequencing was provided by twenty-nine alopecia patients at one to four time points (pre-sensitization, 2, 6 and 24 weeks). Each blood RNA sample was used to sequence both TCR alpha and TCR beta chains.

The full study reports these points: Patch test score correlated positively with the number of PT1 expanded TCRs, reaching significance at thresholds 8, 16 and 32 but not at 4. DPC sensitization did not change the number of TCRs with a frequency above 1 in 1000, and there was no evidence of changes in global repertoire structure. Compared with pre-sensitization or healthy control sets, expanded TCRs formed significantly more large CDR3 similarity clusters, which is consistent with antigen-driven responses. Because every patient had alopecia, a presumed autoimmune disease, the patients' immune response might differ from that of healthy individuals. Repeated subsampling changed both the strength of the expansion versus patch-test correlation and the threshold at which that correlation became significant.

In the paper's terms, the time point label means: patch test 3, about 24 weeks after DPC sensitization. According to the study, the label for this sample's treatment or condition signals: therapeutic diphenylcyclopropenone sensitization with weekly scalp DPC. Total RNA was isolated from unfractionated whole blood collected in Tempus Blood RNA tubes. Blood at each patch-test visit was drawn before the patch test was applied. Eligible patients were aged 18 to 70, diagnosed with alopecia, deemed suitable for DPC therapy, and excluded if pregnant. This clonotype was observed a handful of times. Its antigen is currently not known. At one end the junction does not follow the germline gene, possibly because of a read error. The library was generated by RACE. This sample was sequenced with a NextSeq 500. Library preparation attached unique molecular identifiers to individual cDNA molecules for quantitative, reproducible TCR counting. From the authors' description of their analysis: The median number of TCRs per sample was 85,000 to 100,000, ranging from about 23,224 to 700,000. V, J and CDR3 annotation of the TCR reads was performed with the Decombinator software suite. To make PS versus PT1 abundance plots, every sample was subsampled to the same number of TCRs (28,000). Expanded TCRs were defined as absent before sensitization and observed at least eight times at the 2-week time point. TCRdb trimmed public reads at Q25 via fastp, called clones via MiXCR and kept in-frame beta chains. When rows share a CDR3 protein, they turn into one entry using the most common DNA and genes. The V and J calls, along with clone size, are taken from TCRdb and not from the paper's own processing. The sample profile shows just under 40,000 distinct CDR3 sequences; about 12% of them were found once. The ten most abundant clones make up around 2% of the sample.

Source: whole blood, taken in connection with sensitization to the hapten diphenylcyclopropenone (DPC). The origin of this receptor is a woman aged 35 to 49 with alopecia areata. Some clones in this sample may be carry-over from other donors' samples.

DNA sequence: TGTGCCAGCAGGGAAGCGGGCTCTGGAAACACCATATATTTT. The encoded protein is CASREAGSGNTIYF. The sequence links TRBV6-1 to TRBJ1-3, with no D gene named confidently. The CDR3 sequence holds 14 residues, the cysteine and phenylalanine included. Only the CDR3 DNA stays, 42 bases, in frame from base 1. The germline V gene gives CDR1 as MNHNS and CDR2 as SASEGT.